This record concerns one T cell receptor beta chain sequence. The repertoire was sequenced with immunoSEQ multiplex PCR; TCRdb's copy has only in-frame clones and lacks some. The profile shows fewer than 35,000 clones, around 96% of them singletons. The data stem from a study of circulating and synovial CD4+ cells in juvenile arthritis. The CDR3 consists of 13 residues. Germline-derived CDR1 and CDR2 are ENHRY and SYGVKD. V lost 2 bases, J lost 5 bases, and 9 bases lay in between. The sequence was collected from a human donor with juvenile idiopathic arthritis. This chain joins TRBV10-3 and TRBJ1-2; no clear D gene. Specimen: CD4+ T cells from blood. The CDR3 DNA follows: TGTGCCATCAGTGAGACAACCCAATATGGCTACACCTTC. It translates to CAISETTQYGYTF.